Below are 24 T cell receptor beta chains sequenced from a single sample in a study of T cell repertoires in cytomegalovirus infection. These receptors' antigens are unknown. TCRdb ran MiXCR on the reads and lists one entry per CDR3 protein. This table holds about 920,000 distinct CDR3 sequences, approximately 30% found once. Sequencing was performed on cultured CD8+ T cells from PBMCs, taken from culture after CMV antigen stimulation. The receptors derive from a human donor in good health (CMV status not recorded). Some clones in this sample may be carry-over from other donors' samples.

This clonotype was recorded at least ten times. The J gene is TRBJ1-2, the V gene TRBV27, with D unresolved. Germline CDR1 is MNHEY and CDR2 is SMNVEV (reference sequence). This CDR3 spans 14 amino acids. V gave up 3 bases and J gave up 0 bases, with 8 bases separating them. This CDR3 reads CASSLSGTNYGYTF. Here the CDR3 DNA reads TGTGCCAGCAGTTTGTCGGGAACTAACTATGGCTACACCTTC.

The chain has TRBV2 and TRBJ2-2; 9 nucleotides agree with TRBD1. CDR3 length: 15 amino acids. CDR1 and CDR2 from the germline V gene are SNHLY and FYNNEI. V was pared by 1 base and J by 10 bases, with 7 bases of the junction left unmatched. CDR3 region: CASSEGTGVIVELFF. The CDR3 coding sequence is TGTGCCAGCAGTGAAGGGACAGGGGTAATCGTGGAGCTGTTTTTT.

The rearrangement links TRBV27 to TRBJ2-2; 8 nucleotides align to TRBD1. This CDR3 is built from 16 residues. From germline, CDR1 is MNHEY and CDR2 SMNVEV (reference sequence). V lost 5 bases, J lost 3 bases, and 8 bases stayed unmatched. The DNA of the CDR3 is TGTGCCAGCAGTCCCCTCCCGACAGGGGACACCGGGGAGCTGTTTTTT. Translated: CASSPLPTGDTGELFF.

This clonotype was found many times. CDR3 sequence reads: CASSHRSSYNEQFF. CDR3 sequence (DNA): TGTGCCAGCAGTCACAGGTCTTCCTACAATGAGCAGTTCTTC. The rearrangement uses TRBV6-1 and TRBJ2-1; perhaps TRBD1 as D (5 bases). V gave up 5 bases and J gave up 1 base, with 9 bases separating them. The CDR3 has 14 residues. Germline V lookup: CDR1 MNHNS, CDR2 SASEGT.

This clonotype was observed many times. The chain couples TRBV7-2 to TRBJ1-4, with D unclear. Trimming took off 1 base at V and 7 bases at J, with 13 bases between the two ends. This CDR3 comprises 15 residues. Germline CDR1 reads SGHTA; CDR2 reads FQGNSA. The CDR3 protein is CASSLGTGNVEKLFF. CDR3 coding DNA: TGTGCCAGCAGCTTAGGGACCGGGAATGTTGAAAAACTGTTTTTT. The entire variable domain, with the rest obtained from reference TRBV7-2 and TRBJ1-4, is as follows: GAGVSQSPSNKVTEKGKDVELRCDPISGHTALYWYRQSLGQGLEFLIYFQGNSAPDKSGLPSDRFSAERTGGSVSTLTIQRTQQEDSAVYLCASSLGTGNVEKLFFGSGTQLSVL.

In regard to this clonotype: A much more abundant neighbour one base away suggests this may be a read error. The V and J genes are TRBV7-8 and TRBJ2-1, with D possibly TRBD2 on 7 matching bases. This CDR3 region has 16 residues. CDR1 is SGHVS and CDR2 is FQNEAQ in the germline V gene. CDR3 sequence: CTSSPFEGGPYNEQFF. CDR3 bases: TGTACCAGCAGCCCCTTTGAGGGGGGGCCCTACAATGAGCAGTTCTTC.

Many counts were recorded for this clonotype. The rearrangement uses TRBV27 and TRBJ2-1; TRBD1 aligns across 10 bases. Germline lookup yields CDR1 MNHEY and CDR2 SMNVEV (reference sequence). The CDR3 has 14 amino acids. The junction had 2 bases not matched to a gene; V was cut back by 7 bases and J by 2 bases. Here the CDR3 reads CASTGQGAYNEQFF. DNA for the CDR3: TGTGCCAGCACTGGACAGGGGGCCTACAATGAGCAGTTCTTC.

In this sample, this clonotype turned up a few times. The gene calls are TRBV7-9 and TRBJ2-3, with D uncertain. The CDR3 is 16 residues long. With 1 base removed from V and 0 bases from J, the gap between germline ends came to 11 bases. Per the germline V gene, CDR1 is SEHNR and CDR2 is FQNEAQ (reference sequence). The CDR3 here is CASSLGTGQSTDTQYF. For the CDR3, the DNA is TGTGCCAGCAGCTTAGGAACTGGGCAGAGCACAGATACGCAGTATTTT.

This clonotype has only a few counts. CDR3 DNA: TGTGCCAGCAGTGGACAGGGCGGGGTCGTAAAGACCCAGTACTTC. It is translated as CASSGQGGVVKTQYF. The genes are TRBV6-5 and TRBJ2-5; 8 nucleotides agree with TRBD1. CDR1 is MNHEY and CDR2 is SVGAGI in the germline V gene. The length of the CDR3 is 15 residues. V trimming: 5 bases; J trimming: 6 bases; junction bases outside the gene matches: 11.

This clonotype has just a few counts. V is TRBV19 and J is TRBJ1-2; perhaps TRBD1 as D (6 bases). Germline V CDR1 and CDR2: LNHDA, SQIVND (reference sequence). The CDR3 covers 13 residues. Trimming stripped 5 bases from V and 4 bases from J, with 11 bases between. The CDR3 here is CASSPGHLYGYTF. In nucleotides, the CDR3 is TGTGCCAGTAGTCCGGGACACCTCTATGGCTACACCTTC.

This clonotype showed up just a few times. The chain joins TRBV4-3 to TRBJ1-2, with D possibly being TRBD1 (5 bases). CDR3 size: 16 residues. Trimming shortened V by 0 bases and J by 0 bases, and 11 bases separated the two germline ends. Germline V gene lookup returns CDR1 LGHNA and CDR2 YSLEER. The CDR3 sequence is CASSQERTPPNYGYTF. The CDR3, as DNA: TGCGCCAGCAGCCAAGAACGGACACCGCCTAACTATGGCTACACCTTC.

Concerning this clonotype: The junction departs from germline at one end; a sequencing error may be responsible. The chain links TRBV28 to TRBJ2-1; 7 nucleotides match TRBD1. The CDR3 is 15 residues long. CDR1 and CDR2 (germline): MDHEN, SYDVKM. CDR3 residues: CANSYRQGPYNEQFF. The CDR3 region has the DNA TGTGCCAACAGTTACCGACAGGGTCCCTACAATGAGCAGTTCTTC.

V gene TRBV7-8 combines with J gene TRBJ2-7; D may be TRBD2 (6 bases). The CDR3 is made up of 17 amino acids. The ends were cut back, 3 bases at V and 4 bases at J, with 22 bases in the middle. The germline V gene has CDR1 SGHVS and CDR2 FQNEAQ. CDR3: CASSFPMYGGEQYEQYV. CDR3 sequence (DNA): TGTGCCAGCAGCTTCCCCATGTACGGAGGGGAACAATACGAGCAGTACGTC.

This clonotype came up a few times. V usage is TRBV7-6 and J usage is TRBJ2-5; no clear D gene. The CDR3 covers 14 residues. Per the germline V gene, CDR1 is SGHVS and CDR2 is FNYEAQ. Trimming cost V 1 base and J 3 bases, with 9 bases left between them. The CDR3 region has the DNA TGTGCCAGCAGCTTAGAGGATTCTGAAGAGACCCAGTACTTC. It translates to CASSLEDSEETQYF. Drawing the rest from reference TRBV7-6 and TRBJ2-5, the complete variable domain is GAGVSQSPRYKVTKRGQDVALRCDPISGHVSLYWYRQALGQGPEFLTYFNYEAQQDKSGLPNDRFSAERPEGSISTLTIQRTEQRDSAMYRCASSLEDSEETQYFGPGTRLLVL.

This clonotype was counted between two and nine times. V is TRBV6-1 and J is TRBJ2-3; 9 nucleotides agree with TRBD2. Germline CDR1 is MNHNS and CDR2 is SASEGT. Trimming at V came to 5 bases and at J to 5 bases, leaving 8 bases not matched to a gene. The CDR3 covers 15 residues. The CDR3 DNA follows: TGTGCCAGCAGTTATCTTGCGGGGGGGCTAGATACGCAGTATTTT. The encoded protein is CASSYLAGGLDTQYF.

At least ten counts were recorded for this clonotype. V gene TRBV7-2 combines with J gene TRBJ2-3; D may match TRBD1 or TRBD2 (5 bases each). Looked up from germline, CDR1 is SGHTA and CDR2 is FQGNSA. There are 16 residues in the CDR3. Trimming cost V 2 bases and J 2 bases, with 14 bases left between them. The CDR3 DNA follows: TGTGCCAGCAGCTTACGACTGGGACCTCCCACAGATACGCAGTATTTT. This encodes CASSLRLGPPTDTQYF.

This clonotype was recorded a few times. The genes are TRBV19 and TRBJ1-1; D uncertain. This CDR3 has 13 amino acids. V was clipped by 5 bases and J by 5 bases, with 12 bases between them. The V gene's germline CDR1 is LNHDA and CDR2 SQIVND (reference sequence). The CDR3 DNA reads TGTGCCAGTAGTGTAGGGAGTGGGACTGAAGCTTTCTTT. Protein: CASSVGSGTEAFF.

The CDR3 coding sequence is TGTGCCAGCAGCACACTAGCGGGGACACCCTACGAGCAGTACGTC. It translates to CASSTLAGTPYEQYV. The gene calls are TRBV27 and TRBJ2-7; TRBD2 aligns across 10 bases. The CDR3 is 15 amino acids. Germline V gene sequence: CDR1 MNHEY, CDR2 SMNVEV (reference sequence). V was clipped by 6 bases and J by 2 bases; unmatched bases: 7.

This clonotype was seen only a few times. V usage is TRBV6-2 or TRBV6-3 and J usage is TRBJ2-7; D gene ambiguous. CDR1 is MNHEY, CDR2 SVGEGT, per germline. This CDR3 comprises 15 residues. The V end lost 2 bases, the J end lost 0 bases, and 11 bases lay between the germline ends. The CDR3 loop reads CASSYVEFYSYEQYV. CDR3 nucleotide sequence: TGTGCCAGCAGTTACGTGGAATTTTACTCCTACGAGCAGTACGTC.

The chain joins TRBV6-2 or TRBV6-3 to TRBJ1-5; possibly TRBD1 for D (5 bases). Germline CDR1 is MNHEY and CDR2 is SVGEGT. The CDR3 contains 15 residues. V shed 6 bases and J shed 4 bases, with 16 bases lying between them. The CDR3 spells CASSRTTAQNQPQHF. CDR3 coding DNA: TGTGCCAGCAGCAGAACGACAGCCCAAAATCAGCCCCAGCATTTT.

Here the CDR3 DNA reads TGCGCCAGCAGCCAAGGGGGGGAGTTCTATAATTCACCCCTCCACTTT. It encodes CASSQGGEFYNSPLHF. The gene calls are TRBV4-1 and TRBJ1-6; maybe TRBD1 (5 bases). Trimming stripped 1 base from V and 3 bases from J, with 10 bases between. The CDR3 length is 16 residues. Germline assignment: CDR1 MGHRA and CDR2 YSYEKL.

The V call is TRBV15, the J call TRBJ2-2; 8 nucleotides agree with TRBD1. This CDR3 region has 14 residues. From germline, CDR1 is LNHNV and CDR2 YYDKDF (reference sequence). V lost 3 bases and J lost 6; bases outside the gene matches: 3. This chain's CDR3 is CATSRTGEAGELFF. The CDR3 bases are TGTGCCACCAGCAGGACAGGGGAAGCCGGGGAGCTGTTTTTT.

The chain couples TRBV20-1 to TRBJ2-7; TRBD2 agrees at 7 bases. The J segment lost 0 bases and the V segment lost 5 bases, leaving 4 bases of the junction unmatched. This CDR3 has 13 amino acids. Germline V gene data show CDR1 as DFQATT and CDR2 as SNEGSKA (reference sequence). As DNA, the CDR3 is TGCAGTGCTCCCACTAGCGACTCCTACGAGCAGTACTTC. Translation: CSAPTSDSYEQYF.

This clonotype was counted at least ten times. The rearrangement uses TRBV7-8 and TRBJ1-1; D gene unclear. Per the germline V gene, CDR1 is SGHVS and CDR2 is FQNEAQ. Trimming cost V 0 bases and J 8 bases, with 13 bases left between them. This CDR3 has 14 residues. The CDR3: CASSLALAEPEAFF. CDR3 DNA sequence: TGTGCCAGCAGCTTAGCGTTGGCGGAACCCGAAGCTTTCTTT.